This TCR beta chain was captured by sequencing in a study of metastatic and nonmetastatic thyroid tumors. TCRdb re-called the PCR reads with MiXCR. This sample has 20,000 to 25,000 clones; 10% to 15% occur once, and the top ten carry 5.5% to 7.5%. This clone was recorded at least ten times. The CDR3 loop spans 14 amino acids. V was trimmed by 5 bases and J by 6 bases, leaving 16 bases between them. The germline gives CDR1 SEHNR, CDR2 FQNEAQ (reference sequence). Each patient came to thyroid surgery without any prior treatment (of any kind). Sequenced: blood. The TCR comes from a male donor with papillary thyroid cancer or a benign thyroid nodule (not recorded which). Some clones in this sample may be carry-over from other donors' samples. The chain has TRBV7-9 and TRBJ1-1, with D tentatively TRBD1 (5 bases). CDR3 loop: CASSLTQGFAEAFF. The DNA for the CDR3 is TGTGCCAGCAGCCTGACCCAGGGTTTTGCTGAAGCTTTCTTT.